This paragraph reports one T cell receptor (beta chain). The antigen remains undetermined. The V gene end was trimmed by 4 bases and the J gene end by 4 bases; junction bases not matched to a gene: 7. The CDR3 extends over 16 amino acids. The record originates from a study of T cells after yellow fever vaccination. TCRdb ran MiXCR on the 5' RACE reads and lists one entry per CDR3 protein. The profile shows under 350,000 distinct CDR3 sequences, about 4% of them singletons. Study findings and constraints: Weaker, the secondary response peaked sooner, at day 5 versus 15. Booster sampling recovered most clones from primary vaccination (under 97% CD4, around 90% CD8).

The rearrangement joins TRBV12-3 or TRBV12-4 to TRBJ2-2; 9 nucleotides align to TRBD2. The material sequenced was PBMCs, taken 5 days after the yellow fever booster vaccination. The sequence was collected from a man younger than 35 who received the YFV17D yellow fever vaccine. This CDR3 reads CASSSSGGWGTGELFF. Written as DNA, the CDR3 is TGTGCCAGCAGTTCAAGCGGGGGGTGGGGCACCGGGGAGCTGTTTTTT.